Presented here are 20 T cell receptor beta chains from one specimen sequenced in a study of graft-versus-host responses after intestinal transplantation. Only in-frame clones appear in the TCRdb table, and some are missing; sequencing was by immunoSEQ multiplex PCR. The sample has over 75,000 clones, 85% to 90% seen once; the top ten hold roughly 0.32%. Their cognate antigens are unknown. Here the sequenced sample was unstimulated CD4+ T cells sorted from spleen or lymph node cells, taken before intestinal transplant. These receptors were collected from a human donor who received an intestinal transplant.

The genes are TRBV28 and TRBJ2-7, with a weak D call TRBD1 (6 bases). The germline CDR1 and CDR2 sequences are MDHEN and SYDVKM. This CDR3 spans 13 amino acids. V lost 2 bases and J 3 bases, leaving 8 bases between the germline ends. The CDR3 loop is CASSLRGHYEQYF. The DNA of the CDR3 is TGTGCCAGCAGTTTAAGGGGACACTACGAGCAGTACTTC.

The chain is built from TRBV7-8 and TRBJ2-7, with 9 bases lining up with TRBD2. The CDR3 is 15 amino acids. Unmatched junction bases numbered 8, after V lost 5 bases and J lost 3 bases. Germline values: CDR1 SGHVS, CDR2 FQNEAQ. The CDR3 is CASSKKRLADYEQYF. The CDR3 region has the DNA TGTGCCAGCAGCAAAAAACGACTAGCGGACTACGAGCAGTACTTC.

V gene TRBV4-2 combines with J gene TRBJ1-5; no clear D. Trimming took off 3 bases at V and 7 bases at J, with 22 bases between the two ends. Germline V CDR1 and CDR2: LGHNA, YNFKEQ. The CDR3 extends over 17 amino acids. CDR3 sequence: CASSQAAGLVGGQPQHF. The DNA for the CDR3 is TGTGCCAGCAGCCAGGCTGCTGGGTTAGTAGGAGGGCAGCCCCAGCATTTT.

This clone is a singleton in its sample. In nucleotides, the CDR3 is TGTGCCAGCAGCCCCAGGGTAGGGGTCCGGGATCAGCCCCAGCATTTT. Protein sequence: CASSPRVGVRDQPQHF. J is TRBJ1-5 and V is TRBV7-8; tentative D call: TRBD1 (5 bases). The ends were cut back, 5 bases at V and 5 bases at J, with 19 bases in the middle. Germline V gives CDR1 SGHVS, CDR2 FQNEAQ. The length of the CDR3 is 16 residues. Variable domain in full (rest from reference TRBV7-8 and TRBJ1-5): GAGVSQSPRYKVAKRGQDVALRCDPISGHVSLFWYQQALGQGPEFLTYFQNEAQLDKSGLPSDRFFAERPEGSVSTLKIQRTQQEDSAVYLCASSPRVGVRDQPQHFGDGTRLSIL.

This rearrangement joins TRBV5-1 to TRBJ2-2; weak D call: TRBD1 (5 bases). This CDR3 contains 14 residues. V gave up 1 base and J gave up 2 bases, with 6 bases separating them. Germline CDR1 and CDR2: SGHRS and YFSETQ. CDR3 in amino acids: CASSLQGNTGELFF. The DNA for the CDR3 is TGCGCCAGCAGCTTGCAGGGTAACACCGGGGAGCTGTTTTTT.

Here the CDR3 DNA reads TGTGCCAGTAGTGTCCGGGACTCTGGGGCCAACGTCCTGACTTTC. This encodes CASSVRDSGANVLTF. The V gene is TRBV19, the J gene TRBJ2-6, with D perhaps matching TRBD2 (5 bases). The CDR3 spans 15 residues. Trimming removed 5 bases from V and 0 bases from J, with 8 bases in between. CDR1 and CDR2 from the germline V gene are LNHDA and SQIVND (reference sequence).

The chain recombines TRBV18 with TRBJ2-3, with D possibly TRBD1 on 5 matching bases. V lost 2 bases and J 9 bases, leaving 15 bases between the germline ends. The CDR3 runs 14 residues. In germline, CDR1 is KGHSH, CDR2 LQKENI. The CDR3 bases are TGTGCCAGCTCACCAGGGGCAGTTACAGCGACGCAGTATTTT. Its protein is CASSPGAVTATQYF. Full variable domain (missing parts from reference TRBV18 and TRBJ2-3): NAGVMQNPRHLVRRRGQEARLRCSPMKGHSHVYWYRQLPEEGLKFMVYLQKENIIDESGMPKERFSAEFPKEGPSILRIQQVVRGDSAAYFCASSPGAVTATQYFGPGTRLTVL.

The rearrangement uses TRBV5-1 and TRBJ2-7; TRBD2 agrees at 11 bases. V trimming: 6 bases; J trimming: 2 bases; junction bases outside the gene matches: 7. CDR3 length equals 15 residues. Germline CDR1 SGHRS, CDR2 YFSETQ. The CDR3 DNA is TGCGCCAGCACCACCGGGACTAGCGGTACCTACGAGCAGTACTTC. This translates into CASTTGTSGTYEQYF.

J is TRBJ2-7 and V is TRBV7-9, with 9 bases aligning to TRBD1. Germline trimming cut 5 bases from V and 5 bases from J; bases unmatched to any gene: 4. This CDR3 spans 13 amino acids. Germline V gene data show CDR1 as SEHNR and CDR2 as FQNEAQ (reference sequence). This chain's CDR3 is CASSRGQGHEQYF. CDR3 coding DNA: TGTGCCAGCAGCAGGGGACAGGGCCACGAGCAGTACTTC.

The chain combines TRBV27 with TRBJ2-1; a weak D match, TRBD2 (7 bases). Germline-derived CDR1 and CDR2 are MNHEY and SMNVEV (reference sequence). CDR3 length: 15 residues. V was cut by 4 bases and J by 5 bases, with 15 bases left in between. The CDR3 sequence: CASSSQRDTNNEQFF. DNA of the CDR3: TGTGCCAGCAGTTCCCAGCGGGACACAAACAATGAGCAGTTCTTC.

The chain links TRBV7-2 to TRBJ2-7, with D possibly TRBD1 on 6 matching bases. The V end was cut by 6 bases, the J end by 5 bases, with 14 bases between. CDR3 length equals 13 residues. Germline values: CDR1 SGHTA, CDR2 FQGNSA. The DNA for the CDR3 is TGTGCCAGCAGTGACCCAGGGGTCGACGAGCAGTACTTC. Translated: CASSDPGVDEQYF.

The chain links TRBV11-1 to TRBJ2-1; 8 nucleotides agree with TRBD1. This CDR3 is 15 amino acids long. Germline V lookup: CDR1 SGHAT, CDR2 FQDESV (reference sequence). The J segment lost 0 bases and the V segment lost 2 bases, leaving 0 bases of the junction unmatched. The CDR3 DNA follows: TGTGCCAGCAGCTTAACAGGGGGCTCCTACAATGAGCAGTTCTTC. Residues: CASSLTGGSYNEQFF.

The chain uses TRBV19 and TRBJ1-5; no reliable D call. CDR3 length equals 13 residues. In germline, CDR1 is LNHDA, CDR2 SQIVND (reference sequence). Trimming took off 7 bases at V and 0 bases at J, with 7 bases between the two ends. The CDR3 nucleotides read TGTGCCAGTAACCTCTATAGCAATCAGCCCCAGCATTTT. Translation: CASNLYSNQPQHF.

V gene TRBV19 combines with J gene TRBJ2-7; 7 positions agree with TRBD2. Germline values: CDR1 LNHDA, CDR2 SQIVND (reference sequence). The J segment lost 4 bases and the V segment lost 10 bases, leaving 10 bases of the junction unmatched. The length of the CDR3 is 13 residues. For the CDR3, the DNA is TGTGCCACCCAGGGACCGGGAGGATACGAGCAGTACTTC. Amino acids: CATQGPGGYEQYF.

The genes are TRBV27 and TRBJ1-4; 8 nucleotides line up with TRBD1. Germline V lookup: CDR1 MNHEY, CDR2 SMNVEV (reference sequence). The CDR3 is 13 amino acids. Trimming took 4 bases from V and 6 from J; bases not matched to a gene: 1. CDR3 loop: CASSYRGDEKLFF. CDR3 nucleotides: TGTGCCAGCAGTTACAGGGGGGATGAAAAACTGTTTTTT.

This sequence joins TRBV15 and TRBJ2-7; 11 bases fit TRBD2. This CDR3 is 20 amino acids long. V lost 0 bases to trimming and J lost 2 bases; unmatched junction nucleotides: 15. Germline CDR1 is LNHNV and CDR2 is YYDKDF (reference sequence). For the CDR3, the DNA is TGTGCCACCAGCAGAGATAGGCGGACGCCGACTAGCGGGACGACCTACGAGCAGTACTTC. Amino acids: CATSRDRRTPTSGTTYEQYF.

The V call is TRBV19, the J call TRBJ2-1, with 7 bases lining up with TRBD1. The CDR3 runs to 15 residues. J lost 0 bases, V lost 3 bases, and 2 bases had no gene match. CDR1 is LNHDA and CDR2 is SQIVND in the germline V gene (reference sequence). The CDR3 spells CASSIEGASYNEQFF. The DNA for the CDR3 is TGTGCCAGTAGTATTGAGGGGGCCTCCTACAATGAGCAGTTCTTC.

The chain combines TRBV4-1 with TRBJ1-4; D might be TRBD1 (6 bases). Per the germline V gene, CDR1 is MGHRA and CDR2 is YSYEKL. The CDR3 sequence is 18 residues long. The V end was cut by 1 base, the J end by 8 bases, with 23 bases between. In nucleotides, the CDR3 is TGCGCCAGCAGCCAAGGGGTTTTGGTGGGGGCTCGTCCGGAAAAACTGTTTTTT. Amino acids: CASSQGVLVGARPEKLFF.

In nucleotides, the CDR3 is TGCAGCGTCGGACTTAGCACAGATACGCAGTATTTT. Protein sequence: CSVGLSTDTQYF. The V call is TRBV29-1, the J call TRBJ2-3; D is possibly TRBD2 (5 bases). Trimming cost V 6 bases and J 0 bases, with 7 bases left between them. The germline V gene encodes CDR1 SQVTM and CDR2 ANQGSEA. This CDR3 contains 12 residues.

The rearrangement links TRBV7-2 to TRBJ2-3; 7 nucleotides match TRBD1. This CDR3 comprises 14 residues. Germline loops: CDR1 SGHTA, CDR2 FQGNSA. The V segment lost 5 bases and the J segment 0 bases; nucleotides outside the gene matches: 2. CDR3 sequence: CASSRDSSTDTQYF. CDR3 in DNA: TGTGCCAGCAGCCGGGACAGTAGCACAGATACGCAGTATTTT.